This TCR beta chain was recovered during a study of radiotherapy plus CTLA-4 blockade in lung cancer. Whole-study results and caveats: In blood, early T cell clone dynamics reportedly predicted response best, together with interferon-beta.

As for this clone: Its antigen is not known.

The CDR3 consists of 12 residues. Germline CDR1 and CDR2: MNHNS and SASEGT. Trimming stripped 3 bases from V and 4 bases from J, with 6 bases between. The repertoire was sequenced with immunoSEQ multiplex PCR; TCRdb's copy has only in-frame clones and lacks some. This sample yields 26,000 or so clones, of which around 85% are seen a single time; 7% to 8% belongs to the top ten. This sequence joins TRBV6-1 and TRBJ1-2; D is unresolved. Here the sequenced sample was peripheral blood, taken from a patient treated with radiotherapy plus ipilimumab. The TCR comes from a human donor with non-small cell lung cancer who had stable disease on radiotherapy plus ipilimumab. CDR3 coding DNA: TGTGCCAGCAGTGAGGTGCCCTATGGCTACACCTTC. Protein: CASSEVPYGYTF.